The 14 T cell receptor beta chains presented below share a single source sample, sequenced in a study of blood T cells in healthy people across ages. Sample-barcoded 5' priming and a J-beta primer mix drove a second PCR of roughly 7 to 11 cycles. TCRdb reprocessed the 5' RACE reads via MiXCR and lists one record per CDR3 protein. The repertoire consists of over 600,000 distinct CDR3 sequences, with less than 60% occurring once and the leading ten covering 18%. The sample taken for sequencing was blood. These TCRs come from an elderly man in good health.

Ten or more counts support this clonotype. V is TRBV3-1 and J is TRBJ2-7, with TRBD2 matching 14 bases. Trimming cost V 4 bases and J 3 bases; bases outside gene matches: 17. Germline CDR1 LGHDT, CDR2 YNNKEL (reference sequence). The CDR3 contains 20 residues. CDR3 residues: CASSLRLAGGRKSQDYEQYF. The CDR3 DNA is TGTGCCAGCAGCCTTAGACTAGCGGGAGGGCGAAAGAGTCAAGACTACGAGCAGTACTTC.

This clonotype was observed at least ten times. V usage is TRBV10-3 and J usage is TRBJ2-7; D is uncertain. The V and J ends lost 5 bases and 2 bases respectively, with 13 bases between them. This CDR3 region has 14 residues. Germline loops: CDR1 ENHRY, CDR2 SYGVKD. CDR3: CAISSGGRPYEQYF. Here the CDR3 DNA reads TGTGCCATCAGTAGTGGCGGAAGACCCTACGAGCAGTACTTC.

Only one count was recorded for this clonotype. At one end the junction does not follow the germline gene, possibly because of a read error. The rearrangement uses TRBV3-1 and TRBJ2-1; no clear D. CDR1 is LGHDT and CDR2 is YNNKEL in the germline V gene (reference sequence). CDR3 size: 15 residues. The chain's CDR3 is CASSQGRSSHNERFF. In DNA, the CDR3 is TGTGCCAGCAGCCAAGGACGGAGTTCCCACAATGAGCGGTTCTTC.

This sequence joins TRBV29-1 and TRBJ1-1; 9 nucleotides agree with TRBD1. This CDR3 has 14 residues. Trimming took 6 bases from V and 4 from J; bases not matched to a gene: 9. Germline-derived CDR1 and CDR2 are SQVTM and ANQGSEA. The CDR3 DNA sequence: TGCAGCGTGGAACAGGGGGCGACGGGCACTGAAGCTTTCTTT. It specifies CSVEQGATGTEAFF.

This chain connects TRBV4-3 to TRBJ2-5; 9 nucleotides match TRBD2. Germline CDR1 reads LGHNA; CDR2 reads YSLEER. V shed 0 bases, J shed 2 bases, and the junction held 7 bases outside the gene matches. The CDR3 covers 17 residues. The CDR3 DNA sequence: TGCGCCAGCAGCCAAGAGGGGCTAGCGGGATTTCAAGAGACCCAGTACTTC. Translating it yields CASSQEGLAGFQETQYF.

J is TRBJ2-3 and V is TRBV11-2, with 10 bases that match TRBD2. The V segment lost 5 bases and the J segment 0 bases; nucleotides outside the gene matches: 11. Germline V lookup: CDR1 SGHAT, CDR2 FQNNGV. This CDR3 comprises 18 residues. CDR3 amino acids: CASSVPLLAGSSTDTQYF. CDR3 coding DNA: TGTGCCAGCAGCGTGCCGTTACTAGCGGGGTCTAGCACAGATACGCAGTATTTT.

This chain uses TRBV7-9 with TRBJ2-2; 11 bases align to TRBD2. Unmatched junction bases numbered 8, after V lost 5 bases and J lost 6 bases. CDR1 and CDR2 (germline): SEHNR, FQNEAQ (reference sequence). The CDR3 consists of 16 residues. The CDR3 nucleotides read TGTGCCAGCAGCCAGGTTCTGGGACTAGCGGCCGGGGAGCTGTTTTTT. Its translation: CASSQVLGLAAGELFF. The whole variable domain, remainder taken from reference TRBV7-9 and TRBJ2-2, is DTGVSQNPRHKITKRGQNVTFRCDPISEHNRLYWYRQTLGQGPEFLTYFQNEAQLEKSRLLSDRFSAERPKGSFSTLEIQRTEQGDSAMYLCASSQVLGLAAGELFFGEGSRLTVL.

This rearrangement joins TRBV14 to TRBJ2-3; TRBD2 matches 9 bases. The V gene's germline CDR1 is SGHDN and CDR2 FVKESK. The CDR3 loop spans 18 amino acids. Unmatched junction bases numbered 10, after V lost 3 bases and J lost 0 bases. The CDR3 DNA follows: TGTGCCAGCAGCCAGTACATTTCTAGCGGGACTAGCACAGATACGCAGTATTTT. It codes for CASSQYISSGTSTDTQYF.

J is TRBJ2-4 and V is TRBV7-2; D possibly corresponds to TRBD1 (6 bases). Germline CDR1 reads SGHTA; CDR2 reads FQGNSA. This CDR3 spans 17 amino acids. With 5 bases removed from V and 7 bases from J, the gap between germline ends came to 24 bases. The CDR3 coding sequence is TGTGCCAGCAGCCCTAGTAGGGGGACGGAGCGGAGGAACATTCAGTACTTC. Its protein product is CASSPSRGTERRNIQYF.

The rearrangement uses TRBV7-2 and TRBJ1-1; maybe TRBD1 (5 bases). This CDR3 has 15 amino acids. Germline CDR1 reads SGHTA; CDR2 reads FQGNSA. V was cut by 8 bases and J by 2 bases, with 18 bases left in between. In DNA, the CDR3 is TGTGCCAGCGGACTTGCAGGGAGGGGAAACACTGAAGCTTTCTTT. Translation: CASGLAGRGNTEAFF.

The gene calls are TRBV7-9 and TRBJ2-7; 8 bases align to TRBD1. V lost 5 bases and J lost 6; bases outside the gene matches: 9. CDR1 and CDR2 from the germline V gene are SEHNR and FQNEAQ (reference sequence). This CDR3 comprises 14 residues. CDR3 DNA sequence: TGTGCCAGCAGCCCGGGACAGGTCCATCGCGAGCAGTACTTC. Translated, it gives CASSPGQVHREQYF. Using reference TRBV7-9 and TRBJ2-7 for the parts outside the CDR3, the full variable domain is DTGVSQNPRHKITKRGQNVTFRCDPISEHNRLYWYRQTLGQGPEFLTYFQNEAQLEKSRLLSDRFSAERPKGSFSTLEIQRTEQGDSAMYLCASSPGQVHREQYFGPGTRLTVT.

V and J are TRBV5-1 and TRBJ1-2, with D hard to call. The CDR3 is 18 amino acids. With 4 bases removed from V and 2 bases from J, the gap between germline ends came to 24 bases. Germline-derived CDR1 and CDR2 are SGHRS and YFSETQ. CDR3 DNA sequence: TGCGCCAGCAGCCCTGGACGTCAGATTGCGGGTCCAAACTATGGCTACACCTTC. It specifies CASSPGRQIAGPNYGYTF. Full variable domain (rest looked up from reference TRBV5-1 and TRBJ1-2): KAGVTQTPRYLIKTRGQQVTLSCSPISGHRSVSWYQQTPGQGLQFLFEYFSETQRNKGNFPGRFSGRQFSNSRSEMNVSTLELGDSALYLCASSPGRQIAGPNYGYTFGSGTRLTVV.

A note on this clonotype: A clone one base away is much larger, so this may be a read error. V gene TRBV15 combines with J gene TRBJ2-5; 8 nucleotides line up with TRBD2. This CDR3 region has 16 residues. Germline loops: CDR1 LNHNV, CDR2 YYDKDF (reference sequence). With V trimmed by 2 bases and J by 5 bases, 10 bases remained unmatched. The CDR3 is CATSRNRRAGVETQYF. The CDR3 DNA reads TGTGCCACCAGCAGAAACAGACGAGCGGGAGTTGAGACCCAGTACTTC.

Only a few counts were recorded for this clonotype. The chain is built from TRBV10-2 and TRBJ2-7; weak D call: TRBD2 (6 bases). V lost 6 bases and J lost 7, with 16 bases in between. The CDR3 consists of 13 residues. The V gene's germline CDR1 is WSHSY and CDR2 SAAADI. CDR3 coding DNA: TGCGCCAGCAGAGGGACTGGGCGTGAGGAGCAGTACTTC. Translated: CASRGTGREEQYF.